This T cell receptor beta chain stems from a study of identical twins. Trimming removed 1 base from V and 3 bases from J, with 11 bases in between. The CDR3 totals 16 residues. CDR1 is SGHRS and CDR2 is YFSETQ in the germline V gene. This clonotype was picked up a small number of times. Using its own MiXCR run on the 5' RACE reads, TCRdb lists one record per CDR3 protein. The table records around 470,000 distinct CDR3 sequences, around 14% of them present only once. The sample was also linked to a second study, of yellow fever vaccine responses in identical twins.

The sequence came from a woman under 30 in good health. The sequencing sample was made of CD4+ T cells sorted from blood. The rearrangement uses TRBV5-1 and TRBJ2-6; D uncertain. The DNA for the CDR3 is TGCGCCAGCAGCTTGAGTTCGGTACGTGGGGCCAACGTCCTGACTTTC. Amino acids: CASSLSSVRGANVLTF. Variable domain in full (rest from reference TRBV5-1 and TRBJ2-6): KAGVTQTPRYLIKTRGQQVTLSCSPISGHRSVSWYQQTPGQGLQFLFEYFSETQRNKGNFPGRFSGRQFSNSRSEMNVSTLELGDSALYLCASSLSSVRGANVLTFGAGSRLTVL.